The 16 T cell receptor beta chains below all came from one sample that was sequenced in a study of T-cell memory formation after mild COVID-19. Via MiXCR, TCRdb re-called the 5' RACE reads, giving one row per CDR3 protein. This sample has 470,000 or so distinct CDR3 sequences, with around 20% found just once. Sequencing was performed on PBMCs or a T cell subset sorted from them (not recorded which). The receptors stem from an adult woman who had mild COVID-19 (a few samples of this study predate the infection). Cell type and time point are not known.

This chain uses TRBV6-5 with TRBJ1-2; a weak D match, TRBD1 (5 bases). The CDR3 covers 15 residues. Germline V lookup: CDR1 MNHEY, CDR2 SVGAGI. Trimming stripped 6 bases from V and 6 bases from J, with 20 bases between. The CDR3 sequence is CASSPAGGERNGYTF. CDR3 nucleotide sequence: TGTGCCAGCAGCCCAGCGGGGGGAGAGAGGAATGGCTACACCTTC.

This clonotype came up a few times. The chain employs TRBV3-1 and TRBJ2-7; TRBD1 matches 7 bases. With V trimmed by 0 bases and J by 6 bases, 8 bases remained unmatched. The germline gives CDR1 LGHDT, CDR2 YNNKEL (reference sequence). This CDR3 contains 15 residues. The DNA for the CDR3 is TGTGCCAGCAGCCAAGATGACGACAGGGTCGGCGAGCAGTACTTC. Its protein is CASSQDDDRVGEQYF.

This clonotype has a handful of counts. V is TRBV24-1 and J is TRBJ2-7; D gene ambiguous. The CDR3 contains 13 residues. Looked up from germline, CDR1 is KGHDR and CDR2 is SFDVKD. The V and J ends lost 4 bases and 3 bases respectively, with 9 bases between them. CDR3 sequence (DNA): TGTGCCACCAGTGACGAGAACCTCTACGAGCAGTACTTC. This sequence encodes CATSDENLYEQYF.

The chain is built from TRBV6-5 and TRBJ1-1; TRBD1 matches 7 bases. The CDR3 contains 16 residues. Germline-derived CDR1 and CDR2 are MNHEY and SVGAGI. After removal of 3 bases from V and 2 bases from J, the junction contained 9 bases not matched to a gene. CDR3 amino acids: CASSYDRGLYNTEAFF. CDR3 in DNA: TGTGCCAGCAGTTATGATAGGGGGCTTTACAACACTGAAGCTTTCTTT.

The chain couples TRBV3-1 to TRBJ2-2, with 7 positions matching TRBD2. Trimming at V came to 4 bases and at J to 4 bases, leaving 6 bases not matched to a gene. Germline CDR1 is LGHDT and CDR2 is YNNKEL (reference sequence). CDR3 size: 15 residues. CDR3 DNA sequence: TGTGCCAGCAGCCGTTGGGACTACCCCACCGGGGAGCTGTTTTTT. This translates into CASSRWDYPTGELFF. Using reference TRBV3-1 and TRBJ2-2 for the parts outside the CDR3, the full variable domain is DTAVSQTPKYLVTQMGNDKSIKCEQNLGHDTMYWYKQDSKKFLKIMFSYNNKELIINETVPNRFSPKSPDKAHLNLHINSLELGDSAVYFCASSRWDYPTGELFFGEGSRLTVL.

DNA for the CDR3: TGTGCCAGCAGTTCCCCCCCTTACTACGAGCAGTACTTC. This encodes CASSSPPYYEQYF. The chain carries TRBV27 and TRBJ2-7; D not resolved. V lost 4 bases to trimming and J lost 3 bases, with 10 bases between them. The germline V gene encodes CDR1 MNHEY and CDR2 SMNVEV (reference sequence). The CDR3 has 13 residues.

This rearrangement joins TRBV5-1 to TRBJ2-7; 7 bases line up with TRBD2. Germline lookup yields CDR1 SGHRS and CDR2 YFSETQ. This CDR3 has 16 amino acids. V was clipped by 0 bases and J by 1 base; unmatched bases: 7. CDR3 protein: CASSLGLGGVSYEQYF. CDR3 sequence (DNA): TGCGCCAGCAGCTTGGGGTTGGGAGGGGTATCCTACGAGCAGTACTTC.

This clonotype was counted a few times. The genes are TRBV5-4 and TRBJ2-3, with D hard to call. The CDR3 totals 14 residues. Germline CDR1 SGHNT, CDR2 YYREEE (reference sequence). V lost 0 bases and J lost 2, with 7 bases in between. The CDR3 spells CASSLAGPTDTQYF. The CDR3 DNA follows: TGTGCCAGCAGCTTGGCGGGTCCCACAGATACGCAGTATTTT.

The CDR3 sequence: CASSDRFNTGELFF. CDR3 nucleotides: TGTGCCAGCAGTGACAGGTTCAACACCGGGGAGCTGTTTTTT. The chain links TRBV6-5 to TRBJ2-2, with D perhaps matching TRBD1 (6 bases). The CDR3 loop spans 14 amino acids. CDR1 and CDR2 (germline): MNHEY, SVGAGI. Trimming removed 5 bases from V and 2 bases from J, with 9 bases in between.

The sample holds a few counts of this clonotype. The J gene is TRBJ2-5, the V gene TRBV12-3 or TRBV12-4; TRBD2 might be the D (6 bases). Trimming took off 3 bases at V and 5 bases at J, with 10 bases between the two ends. This CDR3 has 13 amino acids. The CDR3 DNA reads as TGTGCCAGCAGTTTCGAGGACTACGAGACCCAGTACTTC. Translated, it gives CASSFEDYETQYF.

The chain links TRBV7-9 to TRBJ2-3; 7 bases agree with TRBD2. Germline values: CDR1 SEHNR, CDR2 FQNEAQ (reference sequence). Unmatched junction bases numbered 7, after V lost 8 bases and J lost 2 bases. This CDR3 has 14 amino acids. The CDR3 nucleotides read TGTGCCAGCCTAGGGGAGGGGCTCACAGATACGCAGTATTTT. As protein: CASLGEGLTDTQYF.

This clonotype turned up a few times. The chain couples TRBV6-2 or TRBV6-3 to TRBJ2-5, with 8 bases fitting TRBD2. Germline assignment: CDR1 MNHEY and CDR2 SVGEGT. The trim removed 7 bases at V and 7 bases at J, leaving 5 bases unmatched. This CDR3 has 12 residues. The CDR3 coding sequence is TGTGCCAGCACTACTAGCGGAGGGACCCAGTACTTC. Its protein is CASTTSGGTQYF.

The chain's CDR3 is CARVGDEQFF. The DNA of the CDR3 is TGTGCCAGGGTAGGCGATGAGCAGTTCTTC. The J gene is TRBJ2-1, the V gene TRBV12-3 or TRBV12-4; D unresolved. The CDR3 spans 10 residues. Trimming left V 9 bases short and J 8 bases short, with 8 bases between.

The CDR3 region has the DNA TGTGCCAGCAGCGTCGACGGGTATGGCTACACCTTC. Its translation: CASSVDGYGYTF. The chain combines TRBV9 with TRBJ1-2, with unresolved D. V dropped 2 bases and J dropped 5 bases, with 7 bases sitting between them. The germline V gene encodes CDR1 SGDLS and CDR2 YYNGEE. This CDR3 comprises 12 residues.

The rearrangement links TRBV18 to TRBJ1-1; no firm D call. The ends were cut back, 6 bases at V and 4 bases at J, with 15 bases in the middle. Germline V gene data show CDR1 as KGHSH and CDR2 as LQKENI. The CDR3 contains 14 residues. The CDR3 is CASSPLSGSTEAFF. The CDR3 coding sequence is TGTGCCAGCTCCCCCCTTTCGGGGAGCACTGAAGCTTTCTTT. The full variable domain, rest sourced from reference TRBV18 and TRBJ1-1, is NAGVMQNPRHLVRRRGQEARLRCSPMKGHSHVYWYRQLPEEGLKFMVYLQKENIIDESGMPKERFSAEFPKEGPSILRIQQVVRGDSAAYFCASSPLSGSTEAFFGQGTRLTVV.

This clonotype was seen at least ten times. CDR3 DNA: TGTGCCAGCAGCTTACGGGCAGGGACCTACGAGCAGTACTTC. Its translation is CASSLRAGTYEQYF. The rearrangement links TRBV7-2 to TRBJ2-7; tentatively, D is TRBD1 (5 bases). CDR1 is SGHTA, CDR2 FQGNSA, per germline. V lost 2 bases, J lost 2 bases, and 10 bases lay in between. CDR3 size: 14 residues.